The table lists the clone carrying this T cell receptor (beta chain) with a few counts. Germline-derived CDR1 and CDR2 are SEHNR and FQNEAQ (reference sequence). The CDR3 spans 13 residues. V shed 8 bases and J shed 2 bases, with 12 bases lying between them. This sample was taken from a study of T cell repertoires in cytomegalovirus infection. At the level of the study: A matching HLA type, together with CMV infection, was signaled by public TCR beta signatures.

MiXCR, applied by TCRdb to the reads, yields one record per CDR3 protein. The sample has 350,000 to 450,000 distinct CDR3 sequences; roughly 18% are singletons. The receptor's source is a human donor in good health (CMV status not recorded). Some clones in this sample may be carry-over from other donors' samples. The chain joins TRBV7-9 to TRBJ2-5; TRBD2 is a possible D gene (5 bases). The sequenced material came from PBMCs. DNA of the CDR3: TGTGCCAGCGGTCAAGTAGCGCAAGAGACCCAGTACTTC. Translation gives CASGQVAQETQYF.